This TCR beta chain comes out of a study of CD8+CD57+ T cells in acquired aplastic anemia. CDR1 and CDR2 from the germline V gene are LGHDT and YNNKEL (reference sequence). The CDR3 contains 15 residues. With 8 bases removed from V and 0 bases from J, the gap between germline ends came to 14 bases. In this sample, this clonotype turned up a few times. Both TCR beta VDJ combination and CDR3 sequence profiling were carried out. Genomic DNA was the template for this profiling. TCRdb re-analysed the reads in MiXCR, keeping a single row per CDR3 protein. This table holds 100,000 to 150,000 distinct CDR3 sequences, around two fifths found once.

The chain couples TRBV3-1 to TRBJ2-1; D is perhaps TRBD2 (7 bases). The material sequenced was sorted CD4+, CD8+, or CD8+CD57+ T cells (not recorded which) from PBMCs. The TCR was taken from a human donor in good health, serving as a control. CDR3 sequence: CASWGGGSSYNEQFF. The DNA for the CDR3 is TGTGCCAGCTGGGGGGGCGGAAGCTCCTACAATGAGCAGTTCTTC.